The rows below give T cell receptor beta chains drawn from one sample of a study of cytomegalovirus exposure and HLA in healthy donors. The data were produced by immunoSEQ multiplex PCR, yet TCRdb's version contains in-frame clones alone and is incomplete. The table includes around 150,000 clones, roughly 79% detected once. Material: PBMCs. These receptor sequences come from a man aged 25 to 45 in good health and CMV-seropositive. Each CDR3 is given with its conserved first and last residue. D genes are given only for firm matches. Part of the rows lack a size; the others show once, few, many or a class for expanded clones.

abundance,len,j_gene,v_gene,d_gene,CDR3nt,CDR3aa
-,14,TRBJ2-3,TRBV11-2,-,TGTGCCAGCAGCTTGAGAGGGAGCACAGATACGCAGTATTTT,CASSLRGSTDTQYF
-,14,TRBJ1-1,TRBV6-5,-,TGTGCCAGCAACCCCGGGGGGGGAGGGACTGAAGCTTTCTTT,CASNPGGGGTEAFF
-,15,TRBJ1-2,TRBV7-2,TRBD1,TGTGCCAGCAGCCCCCGACAGGGAAACAACTATGGCTACACCTTC,CASSPRQGNNYGYTF
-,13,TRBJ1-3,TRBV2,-,TGTGCCAGCAGTGTTGTCGAGGCGAACACCATATATTTT,CASSVVEANTIYF
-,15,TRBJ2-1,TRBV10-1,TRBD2,TGCGCCAGCAGTAGACTAGCGGGGGGTTACAATGAGCAGTTCTTC,CASSRLAGGYNEQFF
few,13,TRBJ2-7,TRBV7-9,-,TGTGCCAGCAGCTTAGTGCAAGGGGGCGAGCAGTACTTC,CASSLVQGGEQYF
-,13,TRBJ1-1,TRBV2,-,TGTGCCAGCAGCTTCAGGGGATTGGCTGAAGCTTTCTTT,CASSFRGLAEAFF
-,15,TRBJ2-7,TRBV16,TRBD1,TGTGCCAGCAGCCAAGCAGGGGGCCGGCTCGACGAGCAGTACTTC,CASSQAGGRLDEQYF
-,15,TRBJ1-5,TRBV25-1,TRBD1,TGTGCCAGCAGTCCCGGGACAGGGGATTCCCAGCCCCAGCATTTT,CASSPGTGDSQPQHF
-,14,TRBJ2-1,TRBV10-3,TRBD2,TGTGCCATCAGAGACCGGACTAGTAACGATGAGCAGTTCTTC,CAIRDRTSNDEQFF
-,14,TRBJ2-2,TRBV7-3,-,TGTGCCAGCAGCCCAACTAGAGGTACCGGGGAGCTGTTTTTT,CASSPTRGTGELFF
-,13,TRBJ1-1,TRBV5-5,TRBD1,TGTGCCAGCAGCCCCCACAGGGGCACTGAAGCTTTCTTT,CASSPHRGTEAFF
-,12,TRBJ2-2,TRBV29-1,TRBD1,TGCAGCGCAGGACAGGGATCCGGGGAGCTGTTTTTT,CSAGQGSGELFF
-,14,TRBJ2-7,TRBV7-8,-,TGTGCCAGCAGCCCCCGGGTAGCAGACTACGAGCAGTACTTC,CASSPRVADYEQYF
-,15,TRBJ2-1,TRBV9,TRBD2,TGTGCCAGCAGCGTACTCATAGCGGGGGAGGATGAGCAGTTCTTC,CASSVLIAGEDEQFF
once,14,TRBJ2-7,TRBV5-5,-,TGTGCCAGCAGCACTTCAGGGAAGGGAAACGAGCAGTACTTC,CASSTSGKGNEQYF
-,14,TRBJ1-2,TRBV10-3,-,TGTGCCATCAGTGACCAAAGGACGGGAATTGGCTACACCTTC,CAISDQRTGIGYTF
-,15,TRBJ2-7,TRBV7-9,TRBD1,TGTGCCAGCAGGGCGTCTGGACAGGGGCCCTACGAGCAGTACTTC,CASRASGQGPYEQYF
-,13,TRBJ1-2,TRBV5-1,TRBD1,TGCGCCAGCAGCAACCTTCAGGGGGACGGCTACACCTTC,CASSNLQGDGYTF
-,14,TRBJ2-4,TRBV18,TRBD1,TGTGCCAGCTCACCGTCGACAGGGGGGAACATTCAGTACTTC,CASSPSTGGNIQYF
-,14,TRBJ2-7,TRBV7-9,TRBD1,TGTGCGGGGGATCGGGGACAGGCCCAGGGCGAGCAGTACTTC,CAGDRGQAQGEQYF
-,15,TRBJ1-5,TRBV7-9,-,TGTGCCAGCACCTCGTCGTCAGGGGGCAATCAGCCCCAGCATTTT,CASTSSSGGNQPQHF
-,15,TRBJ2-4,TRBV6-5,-,TGTGCCAGCAGTCGACAGGATTTAGCCAAAAACATTCAGTACTTC,CASSRQDLAKNIQYF
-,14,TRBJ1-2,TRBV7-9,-,TGTGCCAGCAGCTTAGGGGCAGGGAACTATGGCTACACCTTC,CASSLGAGNYGYTF
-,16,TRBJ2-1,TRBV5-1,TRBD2,TGCGCCAGCAGAGCATCTAGCGGGGGGGGGTACAATGAGCAGTTCTTC,CASRASSGGGYNEQFF
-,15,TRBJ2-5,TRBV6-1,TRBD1,TGTGCCAGCAGTGCCCAACGGACAGGGGAAGAGACCCAGTACTTC,CASSAQRTGEETQYF
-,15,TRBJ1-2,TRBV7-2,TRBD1,TGTGCCACCGACAAGGACAGGGATATACTACATGGCTACACCTTC,CATDKDRDILHGYTF
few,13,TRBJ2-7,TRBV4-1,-,TGCGCCAGCAGTTGGACAGTCTCCTACGAGCAGTACTTC,CASSWTVSYEQYF
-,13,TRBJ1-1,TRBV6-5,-,TGTGCCTCCCATAGGGGGGGCGGCACTGAAGCTTTCTTT,CASHRGGGTEAFF
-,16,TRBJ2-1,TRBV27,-,TGTGCCAGCAGTTCCCTAGCGCACAGCTCCTACAATGAGCAGTTCTTC,CASSSLAHSSYNEQFF
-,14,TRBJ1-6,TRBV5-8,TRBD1,TGTGCCAGCAGCTTGGGACAGGGGAGTTCACCCCTCCACTTT,CASSLGQGSSPLHF
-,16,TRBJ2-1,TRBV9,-,TGTGCCAGCAGCATAAGTACGGGACTGCCCTACAATGAGCAGTTCTTC,CASSISTGLPYNEQFF
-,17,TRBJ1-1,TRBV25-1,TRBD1,TGTGCCAGCAGTGAATACCTAGGGGGCCTTGGGAACACTGAAGCTTTCTTT,CASSEYLGGLGNTEAFF
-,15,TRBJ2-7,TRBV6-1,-,TGTGCCAGCAGTGAAGCGAGGGGGGGAATGCGAGAGCAGTACTTC,CASSEARGGMREQYF
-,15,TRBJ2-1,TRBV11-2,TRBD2,TGTGCCAGCAGCTGGGGACTAGCCCCTTACAATGAGCAGTTCTTC,CASSWGLAPYNEQFF
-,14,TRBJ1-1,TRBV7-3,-,TGTGCCAGCAGCTTGAATCAGGGTGGGACTGAAGCTTTCTTT,CASSLNQGGTEAFF
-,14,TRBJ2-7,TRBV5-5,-,TGTGCCAGCAGCCCCGAGGGGGTCTCCTACGAGCAGTACTTC,CASSPEGVSYEQYF
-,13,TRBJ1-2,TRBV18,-,TGTGCCAGCTCACCTCAGGCTAACTATGGCTACACCTTC,CASSPQANYGYTF
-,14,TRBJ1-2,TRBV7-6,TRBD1,TGTGCCAGCAGCTTAGCGGGACAGCTCTATGGCTACACCTTC,CASSLAGQLYGYTF
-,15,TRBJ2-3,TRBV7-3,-,TGTGCCAGCAGCTCCGAAGGTGGGGCCACAGATACGCAGTATTTT,CASSSEGGATDTQYF
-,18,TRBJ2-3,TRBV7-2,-,TGTGCCAGCAGTCAAAACGCCAGGGGACAAGTTCTCACAGATACGCAGTATTTT,CASSQNARGQVLTDTQYF
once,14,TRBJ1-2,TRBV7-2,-,TGTGCCAGCAGCGTCCAGGGACACCGCTATGGCTACACCTTC,CASSVQGHRYGYTF
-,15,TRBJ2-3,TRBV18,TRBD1,TGTGCCAGCTCGCCCGGGACAGGGGGAGGAGATACGCAGTATTTT,CASSPGTGGGDTQYF
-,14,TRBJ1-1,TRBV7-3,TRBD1,TGTGCCAGCACGAAAGACAGGGAAGCCACTGAAGCTTTCTTT,CASTKDREATEAFF
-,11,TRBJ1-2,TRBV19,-,TGTGCCAGTACCTCGGACTATGGCTACACCTTC,CASTSDYGYTF
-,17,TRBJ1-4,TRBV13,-,TGTGCCAGCAGCTTTAGACAGATTACCCCGGGCGGTGAAAAACTGTTTTTT,CASSFRQITPGGEKLFF
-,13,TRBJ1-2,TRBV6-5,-,TGTGCCAGCAGTTCTACAGGGCCCTATGGCTACACCTTC,CASSSTGPYGYTF
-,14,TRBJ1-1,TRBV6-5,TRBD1,TGTGCCAGCGGGACTCGGACAGGGAACACTGAAGCTTTCTTT,CASGTRTGNTEAFF
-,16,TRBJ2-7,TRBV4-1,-,TGCGCCAGCAGCCAAGAATCTGTGGGCGCCTCCTACGAGCAGTACTTC,CASSQESVGASYEQYF
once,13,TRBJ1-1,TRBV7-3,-,TGTGCCAGCAGCTACCAACGGGACACTGAAGCTTTCTTT,CASSYQRDTEAFF
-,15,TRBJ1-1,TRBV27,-,TGTGCCAGCAGTTTATTTCCCCAGGCGTCGGCCGAAGCTTTCTTT,CASSLFPQASAEAFF
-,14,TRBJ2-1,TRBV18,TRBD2,TGTGCCAGCTCCGGGAGGGCCCAGAACAATGAGCAGTTCTTC,CASSGRAQNNEQFF
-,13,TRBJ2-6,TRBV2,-,TGTGCCAGCGGAGGGTCTGGGGCCAACGTCCTGACTTTC,CASGGSGANVLTF
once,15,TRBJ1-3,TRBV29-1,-,TGCAGCGTTGAATCCCTCAGTCGCTCTGGAAACACCATATATTTT,CSVESLSRSGNTIYF
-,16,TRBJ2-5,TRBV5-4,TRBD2,TGTGCCAGCAGCTTGGCTATGGCGGGGGGGCAGGAGACCCAGTACTTC,CASSLAMAGGQETQYF